The clone carrying this T cell receptor beta chain was seen a handful of times. Its matching antigen is unknown. CDR1 is MDHEN and CDR2 is SYDVKM in the germline V gene. The junction had 11 bases not matched to a gene; V was cut back by 9 bases and J by 7 bases. The CDR3 consists of 14 residues. These data are taken from a study of cytomegalovirus exposure and HLA in healthy donors. Vbeta (60) and Jbeta (13) primers were used in the PCR. Assay: immunoSEQ multiplex PCR; the TCRdb copy retains only in-frame clones and omits some. The sample lists around 100,000 clones, roughly three quarters occurring once. Study-level results: A later analysis revealed that TCR association rates differed between HLA loci, peaking at DRB1 and bottoming out at HLA-C. Most likely, a cluster of highly shared sequence variants arose as a sequencing artifact.

This chain connects TRBV28 to TRBJ2-3, with TRBD1 matching over 9 bases. This clonotype originated in a middle-aged man in good health and CMV-seropositive. Sequencing was done on a sample of PBMCs. The CDR3 region is CASTPGQGINTQYF. The CDR3 nucleotides read TGTGCCAGTACCCCGGGACAGGGAATTAATACGCAGTATTTT.